A single sample is the source of the 9 T cell receptor beta chains below, sequenced in a study of T cells in Graves' hyperthyroidism and ophthalmopathy. RNA transcripts were the template for amplifying TCR beta CDR3 regions. The TCR CDR3 was amplified in a first-round RT-PCR using the HTBI primer set. TCRdb reanalysed the multiplex PCR reads using MiXCR and keeps one entry per CDR3 protein. The repertoire has some 600,000 distinct CDR3 sequences, roughly 13% of them found once; the top ten carry 4.5% to 6%. Material for sequencing was blood. These receptors were taken from a woman in her thirties with Graves' hyperthyroidism that later progressed to Graves' ophthalmopathy.

This chain joins TRBV6-9 and TRBJ2-7; D tentatively reads TRBD1 or TRBD2 (6 bases each). V was clipped by 3 bases and J by 5 bases, with 14 bases between them. CDR1 MNHGY and CDR2 SVAAGI come from the germline V gene. This CDR3 contains 14 residues. In DNA, the CDR3 is TGTGCCAGCAGTTACGGGGGCCCCCAGGACGAGCAGTACTTC. The encoded protein is CASSYGGPQDEQYF.

This clonotype turned up a few times. This chain connects TRBV7-2 to TRBJ2-1; D unclear. The ends were cut back, 5 bases at V and 7 bases at J, with 6 bases in the middle. The length of the CDR3 is 11 residues. Germline V CDR1 and CDR2: SGHTA, FQGNSA. CDR3 sequence reads: CASSPFNEQFF. Written as DNA, the CDR3 is TGTGCCAGCAGCCCATTTAATGAGCAGTTCTTC. Full variable domain (missing parts from reference TRBV7-2 and TRBJ2-1): GAGVSQSPSNKVTEKGKDVELRCDPISGHTALYWYRQSLGQGLEFLIYFQGNSAPDKSGLPSDRFSAERTGGSVSTLTIQRTQQEDSAVYLCASSPFNEQFFGPGTRLTVL.

This clonotype showed up many times. The chain has TRBV24-1 and TRBJ1-3; 7 bases match TRBD1. Germline CDR1 KGHDR, CDR2 SFDVKD. The CDR3 is 16 residues long. V was clipped by 3 bases and J by 0 bases; unmatched bases: 4. CDR3 region: CATSDPGTASGNTIYF. The CDR3 nucleotides read TGTGCCACCAGTGATCCGGGGACAGCCTCTGGAAACACCATATATTTT.

This clonotype was observed a handful of times. CDR3 protein: CSARPLAGENTDTQYF. The CDR3 coding sequence is TGCAGTGCTAGACCCCTAGCGGGGGAAAACACAGATACGCAGTATTTT. The chain employs TRBV20-1 and TRBJ2-3; 10 nucleotides match TRBD2. The CDR3 is 16 residues long. Germline V lookup: CDR1 DFQATT, CDR2 SNEGSKA (reference sequence). J was trimmed by 2 bases and V by 2 bases; bases with no gene match: 7.

J is TRBJ1-4 and V is TRBV20-1; a weak D match, TRBD1 (5 bases). V was shortened by 6 bases and J by 8 bases, with 22 bases between the two germline ends. The CDR3 length is 15 residues. Per germline, CDR1 DFQATT and CDR2 SNEGSKA (reference sequence). The CDR3 protein is CSAPLRGELYEKLFF. Written as DNA, the CDR3 is TGCAGTGCCCCGTTACGGGGGGAGTTGTACGAAAAACTGTTTTTT.

This clonotype was recorded many times. V is TRBV19 and J is TRBJ2-1; TRBD2 agrees at 14 bases. Germline V CDR1 and CDR2: LNHDA, SQIVND (reference sequence). The CDR3 is made up of 15 amino acids. Trimming cost V 1 base and J 8 bases; bases outside gene matches: 1. In DNA form, the CDR3 reads TGTGCCAGTAGTATAGGACTAGCGGGAGGGGATGAGCAGTTCTTC. The encoded protein is CASSIGLAGGDEQFF. Variable domain in full (rest from reference TRBV19 and TRBJ2-1): DGGITQSPKYLFRKEGQNVTLSCEQNLNHDAMYWYRQDPGQGLRLIYYSQIVNDFQKGDIAEGYSVSREKKESFPLTVTSAQKNPTAFYLCASSIGLAGGDEQFFGPGTRLTVL.

The sample holds a few counts of this clonotype. This sequence joins TRBV29-1 and TRBJ2-2; 10 nucleotides align to TRBD2. This CDR3 region has 19 residues. Germline lookup yields CDR1 SQVTM and CDR2 ANQGSEA. Trimming took 5 bases from V and 4 from J; bases not matched to a gene: 19. The chain's CDR3 is CSVRVRLAGEGRSTGELFF. The CDR3 nucleotides are TGCAGCGTTAGGGTACGGCTAGCGGGAGAAGGTCGGAGCACCGGGGAGCTGTTTTTT.

This clonotype was seen ten or more times. J is TRBJ2-1 and V is TRBV5-6, with D possibly being TRBD1 (6 bases). This CDR3 has 14 amino acids. The germline CDR1 and CDR2 sequences are SGHDT and YYEEEE. V lost 7 bases and J lost 4, with 15 bases in between. The CDR3: CASSPGQLYNEQFF. CDR3 DNA: TGTGCCAGCTCACCGGGACAACTTTACAATGAGCAGTTCTTC. Supplemented by reference TRBV5-6 and TRBJ2-1, the full variable domain reads DAGVTQSPTHLIKTRGQQVTLRCSPKSGHDTVSWYQQALGQGPQFIFQYYEEEERQRGNFPDRFSGHQFPNYSSELNVNALLLGDSALYLCASSPGQLYNEQFFGPGTRLTVL.

This clonotype was recorded many times. The chain uses TRBV12-3 or TRBV12-4 and TRBJ2-7, with D tentatively TRBD2 (5 bases). Trimming stripped 4 bases from V and 2 bases from J, with 9 bases between. This CDR3 is built from 13 residues. CDR3 amino acids: CASSSGNTYEQYF. DNA for the CDR3: TGTGCCAGCAGTTCGGGAAACACCTACGAGCAGTACTTC.